The present entry profiles one T cell receptor (beta chain) with its context. Its antigen is still unknown. This sample was taken from a study of cytomegalovirus exposure and HLA in healthy donors. The study's findings and limits: Listed as cytomegalovirus-associated were over 150 TCR beta chains.

Data came from immunoSEQ multiplex PCR; TCRdb stores just in-frame clones and leaves some out. Of hundreds of thousands of clones in the sample, 75% to 90% are singletons; the top ten hold around 0.8%. The germline V gene encodes CDR1 KGHSH and CDR2 LQKENI. CDR3 length equals 13 residues. J was trimmed by 0 bases and V by 6 bases; bases with no gene match: 1. This sequence joins TRBV18 and TRBJ1-1; the match to TRBD1 covers 7 bases. Sequenced: PBMCs. The receptor's source is a young woman in good health and CMV-seronegative. The CDR3 DNA reads TGTGCCAGCTCGACAGGGATGAACACTGAAGCTTTCTTT. Protein product: CASSTGMNTEAFF.